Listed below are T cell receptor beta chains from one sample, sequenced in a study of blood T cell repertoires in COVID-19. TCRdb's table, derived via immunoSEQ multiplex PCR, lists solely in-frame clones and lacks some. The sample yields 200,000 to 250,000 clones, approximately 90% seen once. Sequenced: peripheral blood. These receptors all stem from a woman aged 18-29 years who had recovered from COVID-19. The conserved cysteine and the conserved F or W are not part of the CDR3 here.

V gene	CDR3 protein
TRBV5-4	ASSPRQGARSGELF
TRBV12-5	ASGLSGAGNTIY
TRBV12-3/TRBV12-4	ASSFPANYGYT
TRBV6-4	ASSGLAGATGELF
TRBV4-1	ASSQDSQGDEKLF
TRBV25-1	SSHSLNEQF
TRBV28	ASSFRNYGYT
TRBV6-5	ASTVDGGTGELF
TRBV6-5	ASTRGRGFNEKLF
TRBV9	ASSVDAGVGYGYT
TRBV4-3	ASSMGLAGTYEQY
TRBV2	ASKPTSGRDGELF
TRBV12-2	ASRLECHSRETQY
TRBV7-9	ASSRGVLGGRYEQY
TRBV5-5	ASSLTPQGVVTEAF
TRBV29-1	SVEENGGYVLT
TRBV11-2	ASSHRDQETQY
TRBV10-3	AISEIGRQGAVTGELF
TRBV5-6	ASSTTGQLNYGYT
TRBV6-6	ASSEGFLNTEAF
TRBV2	ASSWQREGPNTGELF
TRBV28	AGQGLREKLF
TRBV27	ASRLERFGSRHETGELF
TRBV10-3	ATFPGTSGNSYNEQF
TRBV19	ASSTSRVGAKLF
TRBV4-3	ASSQEWLASNIQY
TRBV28	ASPSARGSTEAF
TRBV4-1	ASSQLVSSLETEAF
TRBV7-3	ASSLGGWYRPYEQY
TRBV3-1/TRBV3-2	ASSPAASAYTDTQY
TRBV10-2	ASSGTGSTDTQY